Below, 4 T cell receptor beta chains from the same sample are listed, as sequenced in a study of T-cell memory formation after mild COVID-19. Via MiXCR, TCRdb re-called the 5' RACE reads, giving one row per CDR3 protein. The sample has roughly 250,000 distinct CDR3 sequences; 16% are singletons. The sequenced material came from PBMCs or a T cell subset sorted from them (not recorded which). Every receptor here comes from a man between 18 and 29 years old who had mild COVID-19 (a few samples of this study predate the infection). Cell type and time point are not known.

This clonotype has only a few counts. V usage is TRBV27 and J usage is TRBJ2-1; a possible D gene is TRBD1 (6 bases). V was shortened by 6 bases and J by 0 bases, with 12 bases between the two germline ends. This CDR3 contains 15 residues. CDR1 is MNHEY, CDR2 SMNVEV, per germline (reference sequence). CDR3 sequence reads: CASRASTGSYNEQFF. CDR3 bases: TGTGCCAGCAGGGCTTCGACAGGCTCCTACAATGAGCAGTTCTTC.

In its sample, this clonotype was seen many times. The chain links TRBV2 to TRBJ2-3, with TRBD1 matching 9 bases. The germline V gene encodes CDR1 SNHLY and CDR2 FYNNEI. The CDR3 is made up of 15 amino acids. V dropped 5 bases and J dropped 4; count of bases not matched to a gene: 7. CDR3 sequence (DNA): TGTGCCAGCAGTCTACAGGGGGCGCAGGCAGATACGCAGTATTTT. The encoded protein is CASSLQGAQADTQYF.

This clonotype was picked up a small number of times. CDR3 nucleotides: TGTGCCAGCAGTTTATTTCGGGATCACAATGAGCAGTTCTTC. This encodes CASSLFRDHNEQFF. V is TRBV28 and J is TRBJ2-1; a weak D match, TRBD2 (5 bases). CDR3 size: 14 residues. V was clipped by 1 base and J by 5 bases, with 9 bases between them. Germline-derived CDR1 and CDR2 are MDHEN and SYDVKM.

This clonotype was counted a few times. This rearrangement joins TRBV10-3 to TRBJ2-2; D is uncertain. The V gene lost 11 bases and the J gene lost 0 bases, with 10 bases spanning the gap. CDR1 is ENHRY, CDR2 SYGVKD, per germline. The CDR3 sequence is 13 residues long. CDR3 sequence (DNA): TGTGCCGTCCGGGCCCCGAACACCGGGGAGCTGTTTTTT. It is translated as CAVRAPNTGELFF.